This T cell receptor (beta chain) was identified in a study of T cells in localized non-small cell lung cancer. Study results and caveats: Uninvolved adjacent lung showed higher T cell clonality than tumor. Increased T cell density in blood showed an association with longer overall survival. In adjacent lung, a median roughly 58 of the top 100 tumor clones were found. Investigators sequenced only a single tumor region, leaving heterogeneity possible.

With regard to this clone: Its target is not known.

Assay: immunoSEQ multiplex PCR; the TCRdb copy retains only in-frame clones and omits some. Altogether approximately 1,300 clones are present, 20% to 30% being singletons, with the ten largest covering over 9.5%. The length of the CDR3 is 15 residues. Per the germline V gene, CDR1 is SGHRS and CDR2 is YFSETQ. V lost 4 bases to trimming and J lost 2 bases, with 12 bases between them. Sequencing used lung tumor tissue, obtained before any cancer treatment. V usage is TRBV5-1 and J usage is TRBJ2-2; D gene ambiguous. The TCR was taken from a male donor aged 60 or over with stage I lung adenocarcinoma. CDR3 coding DNA: TGCGCCAGCAGCGGGCTATCGGGCAACACCGGGGAGCTGTTTTTT. It yields the protein CASSGLSGNTGELFF. Supplemented by reference TRBV5-1 and TRBJ2-2, the full variable domain reads KAGVTQTPRYLIKTRGQQVTLSCSPISGHRSVSWYQQTPGQGLQFLFEYFSETQRNKGNFPGRFSGRQFSNSRSEMNVSTLELGDSALYLCASSGLSGNTGELFFGEGSRLTVL.